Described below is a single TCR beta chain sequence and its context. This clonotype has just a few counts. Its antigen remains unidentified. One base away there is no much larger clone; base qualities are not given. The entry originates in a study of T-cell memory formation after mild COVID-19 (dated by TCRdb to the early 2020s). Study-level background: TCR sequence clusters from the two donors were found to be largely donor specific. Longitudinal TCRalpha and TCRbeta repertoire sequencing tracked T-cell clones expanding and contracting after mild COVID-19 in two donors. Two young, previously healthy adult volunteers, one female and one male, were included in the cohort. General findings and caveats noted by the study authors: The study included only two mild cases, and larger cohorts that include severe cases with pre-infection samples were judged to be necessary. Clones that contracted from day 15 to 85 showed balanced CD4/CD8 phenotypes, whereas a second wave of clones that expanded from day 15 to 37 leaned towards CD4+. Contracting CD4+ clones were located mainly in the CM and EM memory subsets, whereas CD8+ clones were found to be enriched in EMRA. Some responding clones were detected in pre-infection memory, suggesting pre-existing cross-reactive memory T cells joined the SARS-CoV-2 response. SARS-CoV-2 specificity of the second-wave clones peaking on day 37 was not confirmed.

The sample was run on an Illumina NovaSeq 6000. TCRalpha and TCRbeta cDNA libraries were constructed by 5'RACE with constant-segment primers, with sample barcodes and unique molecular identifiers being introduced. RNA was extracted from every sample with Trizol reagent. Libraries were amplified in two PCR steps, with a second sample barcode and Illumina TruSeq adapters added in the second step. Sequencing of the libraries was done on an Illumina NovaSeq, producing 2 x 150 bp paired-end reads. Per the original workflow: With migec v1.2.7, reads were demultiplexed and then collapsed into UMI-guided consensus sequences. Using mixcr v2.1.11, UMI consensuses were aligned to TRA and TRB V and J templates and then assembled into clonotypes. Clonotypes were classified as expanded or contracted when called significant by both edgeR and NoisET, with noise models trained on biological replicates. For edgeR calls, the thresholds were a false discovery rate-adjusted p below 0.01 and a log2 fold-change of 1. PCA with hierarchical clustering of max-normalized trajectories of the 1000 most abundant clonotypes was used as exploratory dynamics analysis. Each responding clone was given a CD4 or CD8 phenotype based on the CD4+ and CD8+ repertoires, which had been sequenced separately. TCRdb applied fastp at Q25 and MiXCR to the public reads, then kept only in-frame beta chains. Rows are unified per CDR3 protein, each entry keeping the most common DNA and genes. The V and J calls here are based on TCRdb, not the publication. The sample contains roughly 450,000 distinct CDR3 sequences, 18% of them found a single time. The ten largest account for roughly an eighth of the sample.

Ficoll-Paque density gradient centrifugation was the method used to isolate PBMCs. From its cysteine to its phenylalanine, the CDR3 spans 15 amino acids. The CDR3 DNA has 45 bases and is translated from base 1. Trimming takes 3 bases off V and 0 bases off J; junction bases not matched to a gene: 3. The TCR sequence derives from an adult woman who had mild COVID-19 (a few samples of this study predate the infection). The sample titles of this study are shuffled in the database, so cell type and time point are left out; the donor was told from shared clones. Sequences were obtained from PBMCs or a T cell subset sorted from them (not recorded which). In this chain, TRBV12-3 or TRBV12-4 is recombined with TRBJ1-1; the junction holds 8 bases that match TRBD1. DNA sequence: TGTGCCAGCAGTTTTGGACAGGGAATGAACACTGAAGCTTTCTTT. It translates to CASSFGQGMNTEAFF.